This entry features one T cell receptor beta chain sequence. The sample is drawn from a study of Ad26.COV2.S vaccination and SARS-CoV-2 variants. The treatment was: roughly 18 received Ad26.COV2.S at low or high dose, single or two shots; roughly 5 received placebo; per-sample allocation not given. Collection of the samples took place on day 63 after the first injection of vaccine or placebo. This CDR3 is built from 16 residues. The ends lost 4 bases at V and 1 base at J; junction bases unmatched: 4. Per the germline V gene, CDR1 is SGHRS and CDR2 is YFSETQ. The protocol was immunoSEQ multiplex PCR, while the TCRdb copy is restricted to in-frame clones and leaves out a portion. The data contain some 480,000 clones, around 88% of them seen just once; the ten biggest clones take up about 13%.

The sequencing here drew on peripheral blood, taken in a trial of Ad26.COV2.S vaccine versus placebo. The V call is TRBV5-1, the J call TRBJ2-5; 13 positions agree with TRBD2. This TCR was sampled from a person aged 18 to 59 who received the Ad26.COV2.S COVID-19 vaccine or a placebo. In DNA, the CDR3 is TGCGCCAGCAGCACCGGGACTAGCGGGATCCAAGAGACCCAGTACTTC. This encodes CASSTGTSGIQETQYF. Filled out from reference TRBV5-1 and TRBJ2-5, the complete variable domain reads KAGVTQTPRYLIKTRGQQVTLSCSPISGHRSVSWYQQTPGQGLQFLFEYFSETQRNKGNFPGRFSGRQFSNSRSEMNVSTLELGDSALYLCASSTGTSGIQETQYFGPGTRLLVL.